The present T cell receptor beta chain was sequenced within a study of brain T cells in children with intractable seizures. The germline V gene encodes CDR1 GTSNPN and CDR2 SVGIG (reference sequence). Trimming shortened V by 2 bases and J by 5 bases, and 8 bases separated the two germline ends. The CDR3 totals 12 residues. Time point denoted: blood from clinic visit 5 months post-surgery; TSC patient then seizure free. Assay used: immunoSEQ multiplex PCR; TCRdb lists only in-frame clones, some missing. The data contain 340,000 or so clones, over 90% of them singletons. The TCR comes from a boy younger than two with tuberous sclerosis and intractable seizures. The V call is TRBV30, the J call TRBJ2-3; D is undetermined. Sequenced here: peripheral blood, sampled approximately 5 months after surgery. The CDR3 region is CAWSPGGDTQYF. In DNA, the CDR3 is TGTGCCTGGAGTCCGGGCGGAGATACGCAGTATTTT.